This passage covers 27 T cell receptor beta chains from one sample sequenced in a study of blood T cell repertoires in COVID-19. Assay: immunoSEQ multiplex PCR; the TCRdb copy retains only in-frame clones and omits some. The sample contains approximately 170,000 clones, about 74% of which appear only once. Sequences were obtained from peripheral blood. These receptor sequences come from a woman of 80 years or more with acute or convalescent COVID-19.

This clone has more than one count but fewer than ten. Other DNA sequences in this sample translate to the same CDR3. CDR3 residues: CATSATGGGQPQHF. The CDR3 DNA sequence: TGTGCCACCAGTGCCACGGGAGGCGGTCAGCCCCAGCATTTT. This sequence joins TRBV24-1 and TRBJ1-5, with D uncertain. V lost 5 bases to trimming and J lost 6 bases, with 13 bases between them. Per the germline V gene, CDR1 is KGHDR and CDR2 is SFDVKD. The CDR3 consists of 14 residues.

This chain joins TRBV6-2 or TRBV6-3 and TRBJ1-1; D is possibly TRBD1 (5 bases). This CDR3 has 16 residues. Per germline, CDR1 MNHEY and CDR2 SVGEGT. Trimming cost V 2 bases and J 1 base, with 14 bases left between them. CDR3: CASSYPRVPGNTEAFF. CDR3 DNA sequence: TGTGCCAGCAGTTACCCCAGGGTACCGGGGAACACTGAAGCTTTCTTT.

The chain links TRBV7-7 to TRBJ2-3; 10 bases align to TRBD2. The germline V gene has CDR1 SSHAT and CDR2 FNYEAQ (reference sequence). This CDR3 contains 13 residues. The trim removed 1 base at V and 12 bases at J, leaving 4 bases unmatched. The CDR3 coding sequence is TGTGCCAGCAGCTTAGAAGGACTAGCGGAACAGTATTTT. Amino acid sequence: CASSLEGLAEQYF.

Only one count was recorded for this clone. This chain joins TRBV18 and TRBJ2-7; 11 bases match TRBD2. The trim removed 2 bases at V and 4 bases at J, leaving 7 bases unmatched. Germline V gene data show CDR1 as KGHSH and CDR2 as LQKENI. This CDR3 contains 16 residues. In DNA form, the CDR3 reads TGTGCCAGCTCACCATCGGCTAGCGGGAGGATGTACGAGCAGTACTTC. Translating gives CASSPSASGRMYEQYF.

The chain couples TRBV28 to TRBJ1-1; D is undetermined. Germline V gene data show CDR1 as MDHEN and CDR2 as SYDVKM. V was shortened by 3 bases and J by 6 bases, with 5 bases between the two germline ends. CDR3 size: 11 residues. The CDR3 bases are TGTGCCAGCAGTTTCCGTTCTGAAGCTTTCTTT. Its protein is CASSFRSEAFF.

In its sample, this clone was seen a few times. The genes are TRBV27 and TRBJ2-3, with a tentative D call TRBD2 (6 bases). Between the trimmed V and J ends, which lost 6 bases and 8 bases, there was a span of 24 bases. Germline lookup yields CDR1 MNHEY and CDR2 SMNVEV (reference sequence). This CDR3 spans 16 amino acids. CDR3: CASRDLTSLGRGTQYF. In DNA form, the CDR3 reads TGTGCCAGCAGGGACCTTACTAGCTTAGGTCGTGGTACGCAGTATTTT.

As DNA, the CDR3 is TGTGCCAGCAGTACCCCGAGGGTTCTCTCTGGAAACACCATATATTTT. Amino acids: CASSTPRVLSGNTIYF. The chain carries TRBV28 and TRBJ1-3, with no clear D. The V and J ends lost 5 bases and 0 bases respectively, with 14 bases between them. The length of the CDR3 is 16 residues. Per the germline V gene, CDR1 is MDHEN and CDR2 is SYDVKM. Looking up the rest from reference TRBV28 and TRBJ1-3 gives the full variable domain: DVKVTQSSRYLVKRTGEKVFLECVQDMDHENMFWYRQDPGLGLRLIYFSYDVKMKEKGDIPEGYSVSREKKERFSLILESASTNQTSMYLCASSTPRVLSGNTIYFGEGSWLTVV.

The chain links TRBV5-4 to TRBJ2-1; 14 bases line up with TRBD2. The trim removed 3 bases at V and 9 bases at J, leaving 8 bases unmatched. Germline assignment: CDR1 SGHNT and CDR2 YYREEE (reference sequence). The CDR3 extends over 16 amino acids. This chain's CDR3 is CASSSMTSGRAVEQFF. The CDR3 DNA is TGTGCCAGCAGCTCTATGACTAGCGGGAGGGCTGTTGAGCAGTTCTTC.

V is TRBV7-9 and J is TRBJ1-4; 9 bases are shared with TRBD1. V lost 4 bases and J lost 4; bases outside the gene matches: 7. Germline CDR1 and CDR2: SEHNR and FQNEAQ (reference sequence). The length of the CDR3 is 16 residues. CDR3 nucleotide sequence: TGTGCCAGCAGCTCACCACCGGGACAGGGTAATGAAAAACTGTTTTTT. Translated: CASSSPPGQGNEKLFF.

The chain carries TRBV18 and TRBJ2-5; no reliable D call. The germline gives CDR1 KGHSH, CDR2 LQKENI. The CDR3 runs 12 residues. The germline V and J ends were trimmed by 6 bases and 5 bases, with 10 bases remaining between them. The CDR3 here is CASSQARETQYF. DNA for the CDR3: TGTGCCAGCTCGCAGGCCAGGGAGACCCAGTACTTC. The full variable domain, in which reference TRBV18 and TRBJ2-5 provide the parts outside the CDR3, is NAGVMQNPRHLVRRRGQEARLRCSPMKGHSHVYWYRQLPEEGLKFMVYLQKENIIDESGMPKERFSAEFPKEGPSILRIQQVVRGDSAAYFCASSQARETQYFGPGTRLLVL.

This chain joins TRBV21-1 and TRBJ1-4; the table gives TRBD1 as D, unverified against the DNA. TRBV21-1 has pseudogene status. This CDR3 comprises 16 residues. CDR3 residues: CASSKVDTATNEKLFF. The CDR3 DNA is TGTGCCAGCAGCAAAGTGGACACTGCAACTAATGAAAAACTGTTTTTT.

The chain employs TRBV7-8 and TRBJ2-5, with 12 bases identical to TRBD2. The CDR3 is 16 residues long. With V trimmed by 5 bases and J by 2 bases, 6 bases remained unmatched. In germline, CDR1 is SGHVS, CDR2 FQNEAQ. CDR3 in DNA: TGTGCCAGCAGCGCCGAACTAGCGGGGGGACAAGAGACCCAGTACTTC. This codes for CASSAELAGGQETQYF. Looking up the rest from reference TRBV7-8 and TRBJ2-5 gives the full variable domain: GAGVSQSPRYKVAKRGQDVALRCDPISGHVSLFWYQQALGQGPEFLTYFQNEAQLDKSGLPSDRFFAERPEGSVSTLKIQRTQQEDSAVYLCASSAELAGGQETQYFGPGTRLLVL.

The V gene is TRBV30, the J gene TRBJ2-1; tentative D call: TRBD1 (6 bases). The CDR3 has 14 residues. Germline V lookup: CDR1 GTSNPN, CDR2 SVGIG (reference sequence). V lost 8 bases and J 5 bases, leaving 19 bases between the germline ends. The CDR3 nucleotides read TGTGCCCAAATTAGGGACAAACAAAACAATGAGCAGTTCTTC. Protein: CAQIRDKQNNEQFF.

The V call is TRBV5-4, the J call TRBJ1-3, with 9 nucleotides matching TRBD1. V lost 0 bases, J lost 5 bases, and 3 bases stayed unmatched. Germline V lookup: CDR1 SGHNT, CDR2 YYREEE (reference sequence). CDR3 length equals 15 residues. DNA of the CDR3: TGTGCCAGCAGCTTGGGACAGGGGGGTAGAAACACCATATATTTT. It yields the protein CASSLGQGGRNTIYF.

The genes are TRBV6-5 and TRBJ2-7, with 8 bases aligning to TRBD1. J gave up 5 bases and V 5 bases, and 8 bases lay outside the gene matches. This CDR3 spans 14 amino acids. Germline CDR1 and CDR2: MNHEY and SVGAGI. The CDR3 region is CASSSGQGWDEQYF. The CDR3 nucleotides read TGTGCCAGCAGTAGTGGACAGGGATGGGACGAGCAGTACTTC.

This clone was recorded once. This chain links TRBV5-8 with TRBJ1-1; weak D call: TRBD1 (5 bases). From germline, CDR1 is SGHTS and CDR2 YDEGEE. The CDR3 has 15 residues. Deletions cut 4 bases from V and 4 bases from J, with 17 bases between. Here the CDR3 reads CASSHLWGGGTEAFF. The CDR3, as DNA: TGTGCCAGCAGCCATCTGTGGGGCGGGGGCACTGAAGCTTTCTTT.

This chain joins TRBV6-2 or TRBV6-3 and TRBJ2-7; D unclear. The CDR3 loop spans 11 amino acids. Between the trimmed V and J ends, which lost 6 bases and 7 bases, there was a span of 10 bases. Germline V CDR1 and CDR2: MNHEY, SVGEGT. The CDR3 coding sequence is TGTGCCAGCAGCCACACTATAGAGCAGTACTTC. Its translation: CASSHTIEQYF.

The chain couples TRBV18 to TRBJ2-3, with 8 bases aligning to TRBD2. The germline V gene has CDR1 KGHSH and CDR2 LQKENI. The J segment lost 2 bases and the V segment lost 1 base, leaving 5 bases of the junction unmatched. CDR3 size: 16 residues. The CDR3 nucleotides read TGTGCCAGCTCACCACAAGAAGCGGGGGTCACAGATACGCAGTATTTT. Encoded protein: CASSPQEAGVTDTQYF.

This chain connects TRBV7-9 to TRBJ2-7, with 7 nucleotides matching TRBD1. CDR1 is SEHNR, CDR2 FQNEAQ, per germline (reference sequence). The CDR3 totals 15 residues. The J segment lost 6 bases and the V segment lost 1 base, leaving 9 bases of the junction unmatched. CDR3 sequence (DNA): TGTGCCAGCAGCTTAGGCGGCAGGGGGAGAGGCGAGCAGTACTTC. Translation gives CASSLGGRGRGEQYF.

This clone was observed a single time. The rearrangement joins TRBV7-2 to TRBJ2-1; TRBD2 matches 7 bases. This CDR3 has 14 amino acids. Germline CDR1 is SGHTA and CDR2 is FQGNSA. The J segment lost 9 bases and the V segment lost 4 bases, leaving 9 bases of the junction unmatched. CDR3 DNA sequence: TGTGCCAGCAGCTCAGGACTAGAAAGGGGTGAGCAGTTCTTC. Amino acid sequence: CASSSGLERGEQFF.

This rearrangement joins TRBV28 to TRBJ1-2, with a possible D match to TRBD1 (5 bases). The CDR3 is made up of 13 amino acids. The V gene lost 2 bases and the J gene lost 6 bases, with 10 bases spanning the gap. The germline V gene has CDR1 MDHEN and CDR2 SYDVKM. The DNA of the CDR3 is TGTGCCAGCAGTTTAGTTGTAGGGGATGGCTACACCTTC. Amino acids: CASSLVVGDGYTF.

The J gene is TRBJ2-1, the V gene TRBV4-2; D perhaps matches TRBD2 (6 bases). With 0 bases removed from V and 7 bases from J, the gap between germline ends came to 28 bases. This CDR3 has 20 amino acids. Germline-derived CDR1 and CDR2 are LGHNA and YNFKEQ. CDR3 loop: CASSQDGRSAGLGWVNEQFF. In DNA form, the CDR3 reads TGTGCCAGCAGCCAAGATGGGCGCTCAGCGGGTCTGGGGTGGGTGAATGAGCAGTTCTTC.

The rearrangement links TRBV19 to TRBJ2-6, with TRBD2 matching over 7 bases. CDR3 length: 18 amino acids. Germline CDR1 LNHDA, CDR2 SQIVND (reference sequence). V shed 7 bases, J shed 2 bases, and the junction held 14 bases outside the gene matches. This CDR3 is CASNLIGEGGPGANVLTF. CDR3 DNA: TGTGCCAGTAACTTAATCGGAGAGGGAGGGCCTGGGGCCAACGTCCTGACTTTC.

The rearrangement uses TRBV9 and TRBJ1-4; the match to TRBD1 covers 9 bases. The CDR3 is 16 amino acids. The V segment lost 4 bases and the J segment 10 bases; nucleotides outside the gene matches: 14. CDR1 and CDR2 (germline): SGDLS, YYNGEE. CDR3 nucleotides: TGTGCCAGCAGCCCCCAAGAGGGACAGGGATTTAGAAAACTGTTTTTT. Residues: CASSPQEGQGFRKLFF.

The chain carries TRBV28 and TRBJ1-3; D possibly corresponds to TRBD1 (6 bases). The CDR3 is made up of 17 amino acids. Germline loops: CDR1 MDHEN, CDR2 SYDVKM. Trimming cost V 3 bases and J 1 base, with 16 bases left between them. CDR3 sequence (DNA): TGTGCCAGCAGTTTTATTACTACAGGGTTTTCTGGAAACACCATATATTTT. It is translated as CASSFITTGFSGNTIYF.

This rearrangement joins TRBV11-2 to TRBJ2-1; 9 bases are shared with TRBD1. The V segment lost 5 bases and the J segment 2 bases; nucleotides outside the gene matches: 4. The CDR3 has 15 residues. The germline gives CDR1 SGHAT, CDR2 FQNNGV. The CDR3, as DNA: TGTGCCAGCAGCACAGGACAGGGGACCTACAATGAGCAGTTCTTC. Its translation: CASSTGQGTYNEQFF.

The gene calls are TRBV6-1 and TRBJ2-6; 12 bases fit TRBD1. The CDR3 is 18 amino acids. In germline, CDR1 is MNHNS, CDR2 SASEGT. Trimming removed 6 bases from V and 4 bases from J; junction bases left unmatched: 10. The CDR3 DNA follows: TGTGCCAGCAGCGAAAGACGGGGACAGGGGGCAGGGGCCAACGTCCTGACTTTC. Translation gives CASSERRGQGAGANVLTF.